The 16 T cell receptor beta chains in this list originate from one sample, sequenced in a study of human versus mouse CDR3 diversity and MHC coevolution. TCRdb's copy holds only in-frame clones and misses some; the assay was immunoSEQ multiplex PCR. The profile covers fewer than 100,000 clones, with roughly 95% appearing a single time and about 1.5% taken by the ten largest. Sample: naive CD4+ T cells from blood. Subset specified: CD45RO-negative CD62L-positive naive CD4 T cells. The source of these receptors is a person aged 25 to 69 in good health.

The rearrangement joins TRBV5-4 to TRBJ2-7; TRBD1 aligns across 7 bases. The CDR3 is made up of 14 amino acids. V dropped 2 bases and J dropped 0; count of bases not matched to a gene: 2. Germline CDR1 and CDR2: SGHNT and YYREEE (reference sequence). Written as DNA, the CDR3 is TGTGCCAGCAGCTTTCCAGGGGGCTCCTACGAGCAGTACTTC. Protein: CASSFPGGSYEQYF.

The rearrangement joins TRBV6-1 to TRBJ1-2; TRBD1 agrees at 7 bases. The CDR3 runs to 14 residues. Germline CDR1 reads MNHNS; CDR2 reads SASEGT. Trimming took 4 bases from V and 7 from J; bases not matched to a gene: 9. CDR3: CASSGRAGGVGYTF. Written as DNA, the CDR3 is TGTGCCAGCAGTGGAAGGGCAGGGGGAGTTGGCTACACCTTC.

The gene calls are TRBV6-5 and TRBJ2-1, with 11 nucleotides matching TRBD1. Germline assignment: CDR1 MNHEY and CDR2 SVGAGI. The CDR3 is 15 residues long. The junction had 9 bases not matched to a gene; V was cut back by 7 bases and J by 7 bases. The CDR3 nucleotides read TGTGCCAGCATCTCCGGACAGGGGGCGTTGAATGAGCAGTTCTTC. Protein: CASISGQGALNEQFF.

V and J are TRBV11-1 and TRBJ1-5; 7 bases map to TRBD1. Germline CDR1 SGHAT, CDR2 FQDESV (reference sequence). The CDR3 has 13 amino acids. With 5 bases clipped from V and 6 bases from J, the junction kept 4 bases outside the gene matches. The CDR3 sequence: CASSQDRSQPQHF. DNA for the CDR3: TGTGCCAGCAGCCAGGACAGGTCTCAGCCCCAGCATTTT. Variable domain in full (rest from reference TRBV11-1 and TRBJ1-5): EAEVAQSPRYKITEKSQAVAFWCDPISGHATLYWYRQILGQGPELLVQFQDESVVDDSQLPKDRFSAERLKGVDSTLKIQPAELGDSAMYLCASSQDRSQPQHFGDGTRLSIL.

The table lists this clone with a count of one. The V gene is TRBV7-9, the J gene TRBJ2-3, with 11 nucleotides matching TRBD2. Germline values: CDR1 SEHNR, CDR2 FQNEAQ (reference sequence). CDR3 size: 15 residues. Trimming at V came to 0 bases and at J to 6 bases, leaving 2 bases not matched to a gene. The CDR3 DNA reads TGTGCCAGCAGCTTAGCGACTAGCGGGATGGATACGCAGTATTTT. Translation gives CASSLATSGMDTQYF. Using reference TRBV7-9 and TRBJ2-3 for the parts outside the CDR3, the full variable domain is DTGVSQNPRHKITKRGQNVTFRCDPISEHNRLYWYRQTLGQGPEFLTYFQNEAQLEKSRLLSDRFSAERPKGSFSTLEIQRTEQGDSAMYLCASSLATSGMDTQYFGPGTRLTVL.

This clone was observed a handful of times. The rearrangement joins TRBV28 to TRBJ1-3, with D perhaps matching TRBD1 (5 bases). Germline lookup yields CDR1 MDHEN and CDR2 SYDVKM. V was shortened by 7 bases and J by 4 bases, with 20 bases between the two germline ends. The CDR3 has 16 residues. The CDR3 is CASTPTQGSVGNTIYF. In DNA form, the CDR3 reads TGTGCCAGCACCCCTACGCAGGGCAGCGTGGGAAACACCATATATTTT.

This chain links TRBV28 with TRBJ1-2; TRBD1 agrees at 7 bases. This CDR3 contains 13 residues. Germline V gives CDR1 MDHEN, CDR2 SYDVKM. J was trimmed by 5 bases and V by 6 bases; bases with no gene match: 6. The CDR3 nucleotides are TGTGCCAGCAGCCTGGGACAGACGTATGGCTACACCTTC. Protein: CASSLGQTYGYTF.

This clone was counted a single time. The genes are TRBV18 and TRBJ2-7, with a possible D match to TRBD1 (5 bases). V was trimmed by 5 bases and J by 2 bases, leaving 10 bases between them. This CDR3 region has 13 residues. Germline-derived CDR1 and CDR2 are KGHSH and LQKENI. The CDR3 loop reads CASSFRAPYEQYF. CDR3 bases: TGTGCCAGCTCATTCAGGGCCCCCTACGAGCAGTACTTC.

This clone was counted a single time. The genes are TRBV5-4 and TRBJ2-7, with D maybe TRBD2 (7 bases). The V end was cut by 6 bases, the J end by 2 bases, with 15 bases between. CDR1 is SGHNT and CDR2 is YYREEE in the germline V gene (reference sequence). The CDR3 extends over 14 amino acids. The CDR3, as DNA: TGTGCCAGCACCCGGGGGGCAGAACCCTACGAGCAGTACTTC. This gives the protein CASTRGAEPYEQYF.

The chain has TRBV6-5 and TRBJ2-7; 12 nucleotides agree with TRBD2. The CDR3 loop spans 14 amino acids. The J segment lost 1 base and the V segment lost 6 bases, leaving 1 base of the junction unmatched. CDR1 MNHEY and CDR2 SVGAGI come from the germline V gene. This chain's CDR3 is CASSGTSGSYEQYF. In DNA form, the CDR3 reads TGTGCCAGCAGCGGGACTAGCGGGTCCTACGAGCAGTACTTC.

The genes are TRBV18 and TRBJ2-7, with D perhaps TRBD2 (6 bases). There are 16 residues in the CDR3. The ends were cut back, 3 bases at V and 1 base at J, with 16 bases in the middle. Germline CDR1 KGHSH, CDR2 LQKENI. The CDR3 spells CASSPKVGTQSYEQYF. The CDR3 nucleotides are TGTGCCAGCTCACCCAAGGTAGGGACTCAGTCCTACGAGCAGTACTTC.

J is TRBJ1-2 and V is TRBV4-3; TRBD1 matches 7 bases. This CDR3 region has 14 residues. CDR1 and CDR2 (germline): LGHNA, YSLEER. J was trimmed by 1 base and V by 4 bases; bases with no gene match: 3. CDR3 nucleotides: TGCGCCAGCAGCCCCGGGACAGATAACTATGGCTACACCTTC. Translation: CASSPGTDNYGYTF.

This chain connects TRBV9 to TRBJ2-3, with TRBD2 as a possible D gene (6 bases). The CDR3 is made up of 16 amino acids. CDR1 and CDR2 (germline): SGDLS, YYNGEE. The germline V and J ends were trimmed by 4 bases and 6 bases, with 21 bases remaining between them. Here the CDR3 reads CASSPRGTLRGDTQYF. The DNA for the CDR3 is TGTGCCAGCAGCCCCCGAGGGACTCTACGAGGGGATACGCAGTATTTT.

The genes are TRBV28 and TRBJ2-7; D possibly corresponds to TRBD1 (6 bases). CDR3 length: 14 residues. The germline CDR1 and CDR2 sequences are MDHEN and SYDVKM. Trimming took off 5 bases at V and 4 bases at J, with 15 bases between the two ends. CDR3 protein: CASSATGTGYEQYF. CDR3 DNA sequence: TGTGCCAGCAGTGCTACAGGGACGGGGTACGAGCAGTACTTC.

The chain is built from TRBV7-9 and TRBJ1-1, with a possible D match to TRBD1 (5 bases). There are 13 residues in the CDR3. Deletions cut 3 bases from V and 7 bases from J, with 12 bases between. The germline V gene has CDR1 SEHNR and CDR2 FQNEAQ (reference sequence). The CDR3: CASSFSVDSEAFF. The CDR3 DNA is TGTGCCAGCAGCTTTTCGGTAGACAGTGAAGCTTTCTTT.

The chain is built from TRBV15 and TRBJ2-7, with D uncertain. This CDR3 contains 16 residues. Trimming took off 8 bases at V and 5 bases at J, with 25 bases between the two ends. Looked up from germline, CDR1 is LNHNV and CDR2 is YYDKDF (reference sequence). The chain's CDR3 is CATPPNRGYRWDEQYF. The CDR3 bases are TGTGCCACCCCCCCCAACCGAGGTTATAGATGGGACGAGCAGTACTTC. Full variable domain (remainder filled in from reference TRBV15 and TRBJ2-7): DAMVIQNPRYQVTQFGKPVTLSCSQTLNHNVMYWYQQKSSQAPKLLFHYYDKDFNNEADTPDNFQSRRPNTSFCFLDIRSPGLGDTAMYLCATPPNRGYRWDEQYFGPGTRLTVT.